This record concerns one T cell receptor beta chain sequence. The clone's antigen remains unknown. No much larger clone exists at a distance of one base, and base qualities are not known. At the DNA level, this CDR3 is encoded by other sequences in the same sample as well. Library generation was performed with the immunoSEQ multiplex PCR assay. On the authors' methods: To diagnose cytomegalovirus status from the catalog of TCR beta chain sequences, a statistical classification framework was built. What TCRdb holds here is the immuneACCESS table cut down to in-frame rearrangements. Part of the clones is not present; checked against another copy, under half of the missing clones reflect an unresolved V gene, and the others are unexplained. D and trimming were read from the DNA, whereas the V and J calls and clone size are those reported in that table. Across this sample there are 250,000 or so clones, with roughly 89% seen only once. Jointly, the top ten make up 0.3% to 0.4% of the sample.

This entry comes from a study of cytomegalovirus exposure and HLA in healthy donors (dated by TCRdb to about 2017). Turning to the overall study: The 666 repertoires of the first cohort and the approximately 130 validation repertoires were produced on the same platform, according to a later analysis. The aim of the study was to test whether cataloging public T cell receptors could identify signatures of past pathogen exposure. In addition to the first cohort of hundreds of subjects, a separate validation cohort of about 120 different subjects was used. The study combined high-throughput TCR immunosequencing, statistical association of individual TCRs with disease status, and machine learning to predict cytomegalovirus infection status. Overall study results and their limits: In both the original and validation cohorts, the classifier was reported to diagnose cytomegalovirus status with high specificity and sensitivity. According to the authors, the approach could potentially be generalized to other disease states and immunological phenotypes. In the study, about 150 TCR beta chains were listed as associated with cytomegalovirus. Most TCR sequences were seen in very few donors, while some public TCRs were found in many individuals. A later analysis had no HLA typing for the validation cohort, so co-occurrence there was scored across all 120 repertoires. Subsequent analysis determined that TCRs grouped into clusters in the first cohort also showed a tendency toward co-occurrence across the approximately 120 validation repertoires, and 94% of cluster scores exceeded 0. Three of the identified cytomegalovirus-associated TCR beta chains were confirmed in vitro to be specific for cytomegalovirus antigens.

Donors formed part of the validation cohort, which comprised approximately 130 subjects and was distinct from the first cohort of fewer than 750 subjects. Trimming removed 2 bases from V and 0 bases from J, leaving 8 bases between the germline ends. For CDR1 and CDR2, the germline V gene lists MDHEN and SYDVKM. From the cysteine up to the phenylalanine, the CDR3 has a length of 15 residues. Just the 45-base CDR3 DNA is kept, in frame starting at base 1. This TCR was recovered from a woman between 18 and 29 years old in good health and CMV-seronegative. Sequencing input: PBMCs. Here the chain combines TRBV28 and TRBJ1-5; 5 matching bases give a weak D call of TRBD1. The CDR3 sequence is CASSLGGNSNQPQHF. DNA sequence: TGTGCCAGCAGTTTAGGGGGGAATAGCAATCAGCCCCAGCATTTT.